The 13 T cell receptor beta chains below were found in one sample sequenced in a study of shared clonotypes between healthy human individuals (dated by TCRdb to 2018 to 2020). Library construction relied on the immunoSEQ multiplex PCR assay. Drawn from immuneACCESS, this table holds only the in-frame rearrangements with V and J called that TCRdb kept. Clones are partly lost; checked studies trace under half to an unresolved V gene and leave the rest unexplained. This sample has about 490,000 clones in its table, and less than 80% of those were observed once. The ten biggest clones cover 13% of the sample. Sequences were obtained from PBMCs. Receptors were obtained from a woman between 35 and 50 years old in good health. Some clones in this sample may be carry-over from other donors' samples.

This clone has at least ten counts. The V and J genes are TRBV16 and TRBJ1-2; unclear D gene. Deletions cut 3 bases from V and 7 bases from J, with 12 bases between. CDR3 length equals 13 residues. Germline CDR1 is KGHSY and CDR2 is FQNENV. CDR3 protein: CASSHSSGSGYTF. DNA for the CDR3: TGTGCCAGCAGCCATTCCTCGGGAAGTGGCTACACCTTC.

This clone was detected only once. The chain is built from TRBV2 and TRBJ2-3, with TRBD2 matching over 7 bases. Germline CDR1 reads SNHLY; CDR2 reads FYNNEI. The V segment lost 0 bases and the J segment 3 bases; nucleotides outside the gene matches: 3. This CDR3 comprises 15 residues. This CDR3 reads CASSEAAGVTDTQYF. CDR3 DNA: TGTGCCAGCAGTGAAGCCGCGGGAGTAACAGATACGCAGTATTTT.

This clone was recorded only once. The V call is TRBV9, the J call TRBJ2-7; D is ambiguous. Trimming removed 0 bases from V and 3 bases from J, with 13 bases in between. CDR3 size: 15 residues. Looked up from germline, CDR1 is SGDLS and CDR2 is YYNGEE. The DNA of the CDR3 is TGTGCCAGCAGCGTAGCCCCGGGCTCCTTCTACGAGCAGTACTTC. Translating it yields CASSVAPGSFYEQYF.

The chain uses TRBV27 and TRBJ2-7; TRBD2 matches at 8 bases. Germline V lookup: CDR1 MNHEY, CDR2 SMNVEV (reference sequence). The CDR3 extends over 15 amino acids. V lost 6 bases to trimming and J lost 1 base; unmatched junction nucleotides: 8. This CDR3 is CASRRLAGGSYEQYF. In DNA, the CDR3 is TGTGCCAGCAGGAGGCTGGCGGGAGGATCCTACGAGCAGTACTTC.

The V call is TRBV7-9, the J call TRBJ2-2; TRBD1 aligns across 11 bases. Germline CDR1 reads SEHNR; CDR2 reads FQNEAQ (reference sequence). CDR3 length: 16 residues. J gave up 6 bases and V 4 bases, and 7 bases lay outside the gene matches. This CDR3 is CASSYSRDRGAGELFF. The CDR3 bases are TGTGCCAGCAGCTACTCCCGGGACAGGGGGGCCGGGGAGCTGTTTTTT.

The chain links TRBV15 to TRBJ2-5; 9 bases map to TRBD2. This CDR3 spans 15 amino acids. Looked up from germline, CDR1 is LNHNV and CDR2 is YYDKDF (reference sequence). V dropped 7 bases and J dropped 3; count of bases not matched to a gene: 9. DNA for the CDR3: TGTGCCACCACCCCCGAGGTAGCGGGGGAAGAGACCCAGTACTTC. Translating it yields CATTPEVAGEETQYF. Full variable domain (remainder filled in from reference TRBV15 and TRBJ2-5): DAMVIQNPRYQVTQFGKPVTLSCSQTLNHNVMYWYQQKSSQAPKLLFHYYDKDFNNEADTPDNFQSRRPNTSFCFLDIRSPGLGDTAMYLCATTPEVAGEETQYFGPGTRLLVL.

As DNA, the CDR3 is TGTGCCAGCAGCTCTCGGGACAGGGGTTTTCCGAACACTGAAGCTTTCTTT. Amino acid sequence: CASSSRDRGFPNTEAFF. The chain combines TRBV12-1 with TRBJ1-1; the D segment call TRBD1 is taken from the table without a DNA check. TRBV12-1 is reported as a pseudogene. The CDR3 contains 17 residues.

The chain carries TRBV28 and TRBJ1-1, with D unresolved. The CDR3 is 12 residues long. Germline V gene data show CDR1 as MDHEN and CDR2 as SYDVKM. The V end lost 9 bases, the J end lost 0 bases, and 8 bases lay between the germline ends. The CDR3 here is CASFAMNTEAFF. The CDR3 DNA follows: TGTGCCAGTTTTGCCATGAACACTGAAGCTTTCTTT.

This clone has only a few counts. The genes are TRBV7-8 and TRBJ2-7; 7 bases are shared with TRBD2. Germline CDR1 SGHVS, CDR2 FQNEAQ. V shed 4 bases, J shed 1 base, and the junction held 7 bases outside the gene matches. The CDR3 has 15 residues. The CDR3 DNA is TGTGCCAGCAGCTCCACTCGGGGGGAGTCCTACGAGCAGTACTTC. As protein: CASSSTRGESYEQYF.

This chain joins TRBV27 and TRBJ2-1; tentatively, D is TRBD2 (5 bases). Trimming took 6 bases from V and 2 from J, leaving 11 bases between them. The germline gives CDR1 MNHEY, CDR2 SMNVEV (reference sequence). The CDR3 loop spans 14 amino acids. The CDR3 loop is CASSQSGPYNEQFF. CDR3 sequence (DNA): TGTGCCAGCAGCCAGAGCGGACCCTACAATGAGCAGTTCTTC.

The rearrangement uses TRBV6-4 and TRBJ2-1, with D unresolved. Looked up from germline, CDR1 is MRHNA and CDR2 is SNTAGT. V was trimmed by 5 bases and J by 2 bases, leaving 7 bases between them. The CDR3 runs to 13 residues. The chain's CDR3 is CASSSVAYNEQFF. The CDR3 DNA is TGTGCCAGCAGTTCCGTTGCCTACAATGAGCAGTTCTTC.

The chain joins TRBV7-9 to TRBJ2-7; 10 bases agree with TRBD2. V gave up 5 bases and J gave up 6 bases; unmatched junction bases: 13. The germline gives CDR1 SEHNR, CDR2 FQNEAQ (reference sequence). CDR3 length: 16 residues. The CDR3 region has the DNA TGTGCCAGCAGCCCCCAAATCGCTAGCGGGAGAGGCGAGCAGTACTTC. Translated, it gives CASSPQIASGRGEQYF.

V is TRBV27 and J is TRBJ2-3; D unclear. Trimming took off 2 bases at V and 1 base at J, with 13 bases between the two ends. This CDR3 is 16 amino acids long. Germline values: CDR1 MNHEY, CDR2 SMNVEV (reference sequence). CDR3 coding DNA: TGTGCCAGCAGTTTACCAACAGTCACCGGCACAGATACGCAGTATTTT. As protein: CASSLPTVTGTDTQYF.